Listed below are T cell receptor beta chains from one sample, sequenced in a study of blood T cell repertoires in COVID-19. Generated by immunoSEQ multiplex PCR, the TCRdb table keeps only in-frame clones and is missing some. The sample lists more than 65,000 clones; 87% were seen once. Sequences were obtained from peripheral blood. These TCRs come from a woman between 50 and 59 years old with acute or convalescent COVID-19. CDR3s include the opening cysteine and the closing phenylalanine or tryptophan. A D gene is named only where the DNA matches it firmly. Clone size is not always given. Where it is, it says once, few, many or a class for expanded clones.

.	TRBJ1-1	TRBV5-6	TRBD1	CASSLGTGGEGAFF	TGTGCCAGCAGCCTGGGGACAGGGGGAGAAGGGGCTTTCTTT
.	TRBJ2-3	TRBV18	TRBD2	CASSLTSGSTDTQYF	TGTGCCAGCTCGCTGACTAGCGGCAGCACAGATACGCAGTATTTT
.	TRBJ2-2	TRBV14	TRBD2	CASSLQRGPRYTGELFF	TGTGCCAGCAGCCTCCAGCGGGGGCCGCGGTACACCGGGGAGCTGTTTTTT
.	TRBJ1-4	TRBV6-1	.	CASSDRTDLATNEKLFF	TGTGCCAGCAGTGACCGGACAGACCTTGCAACTAATGAAAAACTGTTTTTT
.	TRBJ1-1	TRBV7-9	.	CASSIARGRGDTEAFF	TGTGCCAGCAGCATCGCGCGGGGGCGAGGAGATACTGAAGCTTTCTTT
.	TRBJ2-1	TRBV2	TRBD2	CASRAGLATDNEQFF	TGTGCCAGCAGGGCGGGACTAGCAACGGACAATGAGCAGTTCTTC
.	TRBJ1-2	TRBV21-1	.	CASSNFGGQGVGYTF	TGTGCCAGCAGCAACTTTGGGGGACAGGGGGTTGGCTACACCTTC
.	TRBJ2-5	TRBV5-6	.	CASRLGGETQYF	TGTGCCAGCAGGCTTGGGGGGGAGACCCAGTACTTC
.	TRBJ1-4	TRBV7-2	.	CASKLSAATTNEKLFF	TGTGCCAGCAAACTTAGTGCGGCAACAACTAATGAAAAACTGTTTTTT
.	TRBJ2-6	TRBV5-5	.	CASSSGQAGANVLTF	TGTGCCAGCAGCTCTGGACAAGCTGGGGCCAACGTCCTGACTTTC
.	TRBJ2-7	TRBV13	TRBD2	CASSLAGLAGRDEQYF	TGTGCCAGCAGCCTAGCAGGTCTAGCGGGCCGTGACGAGCAGTACTTC
.	TRBJ1-4	TRBV6-5	.	CASSYLSGVEKLFF	TGTGCCAGCAGTTACTTATCGGGGGTTGAAAAACTGTTTTTT
.	TRBJ2-3	TRBV7-9	TRBD2	CASSRGTSGRRDTQYF	TGTGCCAGCAGCCGTGGGACTAGCGGGAGGAGGGATACGCAGTATTTT
.	TRBJ2-2	TRBV28	.	CASKVTSNTGELFF	TGTGCCAGCAAGGTGACTTCGAACACCGGGGAGCTGTTTTTT
once	TRBJ2-7	TRBV3-1/TRBV3-2	.	CASSQEWREGYEQYF	TGTGCCAGCAGCCAAGAGTGGCGGGAAGGGTACGAGCAGTACTTC
few	TRBJ2-7	TRBV28	TRBD1	CASSKLQGARLLSYEQYF	TGTGCCAGCAGTAAACTACAGGGGGCCAGACTTCTCTCCTACGAGCAGTACTTC
.	TRBJ1-5	TRBV2	.	CASSNSPGTNQPQHF	TGTGCCAGCAGCAATAGCCCGGGTACTAATCAGCCCCAGCATTTT
.	TRBJ1-2	TRBV7-2	.	CASSPGGGERDTF	TGTGCCAGCAGCCCCGGGGGGGGCGAGCGGGACACCTTC
.	TRBJ1-1	TRBV28	.	CASSPGLHEAFF	TGTGCCAGCAGCCCCGGACTGCATGAAGCTTTCTTT
.	TRBJ2-7	TRBV7-8	TRBD2	CASSLPGLTYEQYF	TGTGCCAGCAGCTTGCCGGGACTAACCTACGAGCAGTACTTC
once	TRBJ1-1	TRBV4-1	.	CASSPEAARSTEAFF	TGCGCCAGCAGCCCCGAGGCAGCCCGAAGCACTGAAGCTTTCTTT
.	TRBJ2-7	TRBV5-8	TRBD2	CASRRGLLAGLSYEQYF	TGTGCCAGCAGAAGAGGGCTGCTAGCGGGCCTTTCCTACGAGCAGTACTTC
.	TRBJ2-5	TRBV4-1	TRBD2	CASSQEDVAGEETQYF	TGCGCCAGCAGCCAAGAGGATGTGGCGGGAGAAGAGACCCAGTACTTC
.	TRBJ1-4	TRBV5-6	.	CASSADRAKLFF	TGTGCCAGCAGTGCGGACAGAGCAAAACTGTTTTTT
.	TRBJ2-7	TRBV28	TRBD1	CASYSRDRDYEQYF	TGTGCCAGCTATAGCCGGGACAGAGACTACGAGCAGTACTTC
.	TRBJ2-1	TRBV5-1	.	CASSLDAGSSYNEQFF	TGCGCCAGCAGCTTGGACGCAGGGTCGTCCTACAATGAGCAGTTCTTC
once	TRBJ2-2	TRBV12-3/TRBV12-4	.	CASSLNGIEELFF	TGTGCCAGCAGTTTAAACGGGATAGAGGAGCTGTTTTTT
.	TRBJ2-1	TRBV7-3	.	CASSLTLKGDEQFF	TGTGCCAGCAGCTTAACGTTAAAGGGGGATGAGCAGTTCTTC
.	TRBJ2-3	TRBV24-1	.	CATSGGNTDTQYF	TGTGCCACCAGTGGCGGAAACACAGATACGCAGTATTTT
.	TRBJ2-1	TRBV5-1	.	CASSLGSTGQFF	TGCGCCAGCAGCTTGGGGTCAACGGGGCAGTTCTTC
.	TRBJ2-1	TRBV5-6	TRBD2	CASTRGLAGDDEQFF	TGTGCCAGCACCAGGGGACTAGCGGGAGACGATGAGCAGTTCTTC
.	TRBJ2-1	TRBV9	.	CASSVGFTGSNEQFF	TGTGCCAGCAGCGTAGGATTTACAGGGAGCAATGAGCAGTTCTTC
.	TRBJ2-5	TRBV9	TRBD2	CASSVAGGPETQYF	TGTGCCAGCAGTGTAGCGGGAGGGCCGGAGACCCAGTACTTC
.	TRBJ2-1	TRBV20-1	TRBD1	CSATGQGEFF	TGCAGTGCTACCGGACAGGGAGAGTTCTTC
.	TRBJ2-2	TRBV30	.	CAWSVRLSGNTGELFF	TGTGCCTGGAGCGTGCGGTTGAGCGGGAACACCGGGGAGCTGTTTTTT
.	TRBJ2-3	TRBV15	TRBD2	CATSHHLAGGRDTQYF	TGTGCCACCAGCCATCACCTAGCGGGAGGAAGAGATACGCAGTATTTT
once	TRBJ2-1	TRBV4-1	.	CASSQAFAQGNMNEQFF	TGCGCCAGCAGCCAAGCTTTCGCTCAGGGCAATATGAATGAGCAGTTCTTC
.	TRBJ1-5	TRBV9	.	CASSVDFGGFQPQHF	TGTGCCAGCAGCGTAGATTTCGGGGGATTTCAGCCCCAGCATTTT
.	TRBJ1-5	TRBV5-1	TRBD1	CASSRTGGGNQPQHF	TGCGCCAGCAGCCGGACAGGGGGCGGCAATCAGCCCCAGCATTTT
once	TRBJ1-2	TRBV20-1	.	CSASERYGYTF	TGCAGTGCATCAGAGCGGTATGGCTACACCTTC
.	TRBJ2-5	TRBV28	TRBD1	CASSPQGSQETQYF	TGTGCCAGCAGTCCACAGGGGTCTCAAGAGACCCAGTACTTC